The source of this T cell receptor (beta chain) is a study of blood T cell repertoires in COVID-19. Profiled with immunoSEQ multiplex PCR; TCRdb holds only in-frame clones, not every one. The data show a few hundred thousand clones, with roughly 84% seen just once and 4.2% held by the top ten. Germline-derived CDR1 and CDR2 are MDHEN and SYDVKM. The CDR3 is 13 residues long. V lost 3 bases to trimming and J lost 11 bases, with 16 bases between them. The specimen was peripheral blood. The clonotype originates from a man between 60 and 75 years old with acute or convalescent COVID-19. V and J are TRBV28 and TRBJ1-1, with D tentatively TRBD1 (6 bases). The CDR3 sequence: CASSFGQPPRAFF. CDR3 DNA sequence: TGTGCCAGCAGTTTCGGACAGCCCCCGAGGGCTTTCTTT.